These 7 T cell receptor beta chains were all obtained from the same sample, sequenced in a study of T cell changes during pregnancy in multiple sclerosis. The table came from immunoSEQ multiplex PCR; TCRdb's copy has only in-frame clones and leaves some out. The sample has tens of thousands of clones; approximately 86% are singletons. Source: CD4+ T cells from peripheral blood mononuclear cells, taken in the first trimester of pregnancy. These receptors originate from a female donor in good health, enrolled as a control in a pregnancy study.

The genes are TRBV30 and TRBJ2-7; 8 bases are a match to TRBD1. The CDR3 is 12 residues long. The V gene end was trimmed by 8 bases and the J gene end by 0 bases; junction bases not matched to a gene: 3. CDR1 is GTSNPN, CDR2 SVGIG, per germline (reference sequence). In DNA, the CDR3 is TGTGCCGGGGGACAGGACTCCTACGAGCAGTACTTC. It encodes CAGGQDSYEQYF.

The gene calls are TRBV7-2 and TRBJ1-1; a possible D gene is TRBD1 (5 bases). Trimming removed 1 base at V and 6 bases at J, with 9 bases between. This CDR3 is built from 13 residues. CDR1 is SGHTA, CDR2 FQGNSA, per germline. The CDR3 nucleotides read TGTGCCAGCAGCTTAGTCGGCAGGGCTGAAGCTTTCTTT. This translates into CASSLVGRAEAFF.

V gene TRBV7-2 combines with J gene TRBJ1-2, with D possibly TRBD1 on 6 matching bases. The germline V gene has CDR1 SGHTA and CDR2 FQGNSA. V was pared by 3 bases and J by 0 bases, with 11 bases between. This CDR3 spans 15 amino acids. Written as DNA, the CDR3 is TGTGCCAGCAGCTTCGGGTCAGGGGCTAACTATGGCTACACCTTC. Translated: CASSFGSGANYGYTF.

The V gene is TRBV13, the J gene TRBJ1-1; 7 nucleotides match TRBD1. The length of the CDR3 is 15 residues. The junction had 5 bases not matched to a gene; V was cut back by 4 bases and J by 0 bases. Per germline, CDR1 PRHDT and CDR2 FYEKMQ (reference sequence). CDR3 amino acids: CASSSQGDMNTEAFF. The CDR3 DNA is TGTGCCAGCAGCTCCCAGGGGGATATGAACACTGAAGCTTTCTTT.

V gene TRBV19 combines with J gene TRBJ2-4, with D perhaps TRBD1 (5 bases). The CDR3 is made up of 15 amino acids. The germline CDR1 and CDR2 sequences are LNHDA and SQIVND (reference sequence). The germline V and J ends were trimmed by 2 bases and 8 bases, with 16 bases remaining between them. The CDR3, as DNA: TGTGCCAGTAGTATACAGGGCAACCGCCAGGACATTCAGTACTTC. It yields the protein CASSIQGNRQDIQYF.

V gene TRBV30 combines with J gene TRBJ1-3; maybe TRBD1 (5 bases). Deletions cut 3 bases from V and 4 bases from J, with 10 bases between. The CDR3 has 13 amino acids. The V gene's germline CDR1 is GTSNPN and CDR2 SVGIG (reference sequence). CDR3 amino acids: CAWRNGGGNTIYF. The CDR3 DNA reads TGTGCCTGGAGGAACGGGGGGGGAAACACCATATATTTT.

The CDR3 loop is CASSASGGADTQYF. DNA of the CDR3: TGTGCCAGCAGTGCTAGCGGGGGGGCAGATACGCAGTATTTT. The J gene is TRBJ2-3, the V gene TRBV6-4; 12 bases match TRBD2. The J segment lost 4 bases and the V segment lost 4 bases, leaving 0 bases of the junction unmatched. This CDR3 comprises 14 residues. Germline lookup yields CDR1 MRHNA and CDR2 SNTAGT.